This note documents a single T cell receptor beta chain sequence. The data derive from a study of PD-L1 blockade in urothelial cancer. Method: immunoSEQ multiplex PCR; TCRdb's copy keeps in-frame clones and lacks some. The sample yields under 100,000 clones, around 87% seen once. Time point denoted: pretreatment peripheral blood. The patients' disease, urothelial carcinoma, was locally advanced or metastatic. The sequence derives from a man in his 60s with urothelial cancer. This material consisted of PBMCs, taken around atezolizumab (anti-PD-L1) treatment.

DNA of the CDR3: TGTGCCAGCAGAGACAATAGTAATCAGCCCCAGCATTTT. Its protein is CASRDNSNQPQHF. The chain joins TRBV25-1 to TRBJ1-5; D uncertain. The V gene lost 6 bases and the J gene lost 4 bases, with 10 bases spanning the gap. The CDR3 has 13 amino acids. Germline CDR1 is MGHDK and CDR2 is SYGVNS.